The rows below give T cell receptor beta chains drawn from one sample of a study of PD-L1 blockade in urothelial cancer. Clones were read by immunoSEQ multiplex PCR, and TCRdb kept only the in-frame ones, dropping some. The sample includes around 30,000 clones, roughly 88% seen only once; the top ten take about 29%. This specimen was PBMCs, taken around atezolizumab (anti-PD-L1) treatment. These receptors all stem from a man in his 60s with urothelial cancer. Both conserved end residues are trimmed from each CDR3. Clone size is stated in some rows and not others, as once, few, many or a class when expanded.

abundance	v_gene	j_gene	CDR3aa
-	TRBV28	TRBJ1-4	ASRPDRGLDEKLF
-	TRBV14	TRBJ2-3	ASSQHTGALTDTQY
-	TRBV5-4	TRBJ2-1	ASSRRGDNEQF
-	TRBV27	TRBJ2-7	ASSFRDLNSYEQY
-	TRBV5-1	TRBJ1-5	ASSREGGNQPQH
many	TRBV30	TRBJ2-7	AWSRTSGYEQY
-	TRBV11-2	TRBJ1-6	ASSSYLEGPNSPLH
-	TRBV19	TRBJ2-2	ASSIETLKPLF
-	TRBV7-9	TRBJ1-2	ASSIGQGESYGYT
-	TRBV4-1	TRBJ1-2	ASREGRGALYYGYT
once	TRBV5-4	TRBJ2-3	ASSLGMRTRGADTQY
few	TRBV4-2	TRBJ1-5	ASSQDPGGGQPQH
-	TRBV7-9	TRBJ2-3	ASSPDRLSTDTQY
-	TRBV7-2	TRBJ2-2	ASSLVLETGELF
-	TRBV11-2	TRBJ2-1	ASSLVAMGASTYNEQF
-	TRBV5-1	TRBJ2-4	ASSKTGVAGDIQY
-	TRBV7-9	TRBJ2-3	ASSSHGTSGSLRTDTQY
-	TRBV19	TRBJ2-2	ASTGSYGELF
-	TRBV10-3	TRBJ2-7	AISVEGTATYEQY
few	TRBV30	TRBJ1-6	AWSLSLGGVSYNSPLH
few	TRBV6-1	TRBJ1-5	ATGVAGNQPQH
-	TRBV5-1	TRBJ2-7	ASSFGQLRDEQY
once	TRBV7-2	TRBJ2-7	ASSLAGANEQY
-	TRBV9	TRBJ1-2	ASSVQQGATSGYT
-	TRBV6-6	TRBJ2-7	ASRPTLRQSYEQY
once	TRBV7-2	TRBJ1-1	ASSQTRQGTEAF
-	TRBV4-1	TRBJ1-3	ASSRQLTGSGNTIY
-	TRBV5-1	TRBJ2-5	ASSQNLQGTQETQY
-	TRBV2	TRBJ2-2	ASSERTPATGELF
-	TRBV14	TRBJ2-5	ASSTGTGLWRQETQY
-	TRBV9	TRBJ1-1	ASSVLGQYSTEAF
once	TRBV20-1	TRBJ2-5	SARLQETQY
once	TRBV2	TRBJ1-4	AGGLTNEKLF
few	TRBV10-3	TRBJ1-1	AISENRAMNTEAF
-	TRBV18	TRBJ1-1	ASSLRTANTEAF
once	TRBV7-8	TRBJ1-2	ASSLVQGALGYGYT
-	TRBV6-5	TRBJ2-3	ASSFTGTGLADTQY
-	TRBV4-1	TRBJ1-5	ASSQDGRGGFGGNQPQH
-	TRBV7-8	TRBJ2-7	ASSTNRGVREQY
-	TRBV19	TRBJ1-3	ASRDRGSGTIY
once	TRBV6-5	TRBJ2-7	ASSYRTSGYSYEQY
-	TRBV18	TRBJ2-2	ASSPPTTGELF